The 21 T cell receptor beta chains below all came from one sample that was sequenced in a study of T cells in Graves' hyperthyroidism and ophthalmopathy. Amplification of TCR beta CDR3 regions used RNA as the template. The HTBI set primed first-round TCR CDR3 RT-PCR. Each CDR3 protein gets one entry after TCRdb re-called the multiplex PCR reads with MiXCR. The repertoire holds more than 350,000 distinct CDR3 sequences, with 17% as singletons. Sequenced: blood. The receptors here all came from a woman aged 25-40 years with Graves' hyperthyroidism that later progressed to Graves' ophthalmopathy.

This clonotype was counted ten times or more. The rearrangement links TRBV20-1 to TRBJ2-7, with D perhaps TRBD2 (5 bases). The CDR3 length is 13 residues. Germline V gene lookup returns CDR1 DFQATT and CDR2 SNEGSKA (reference sequence). Trimming removed 6 bases at V and 6 bases at J, with 18 bases between. This CDR3 is CSAEDLGSVEQYF. For the CDR3, the DNA is TGCAGTGCGGAGGATTTGGGGTCTGTCGAGCAGTACTTC.

This clonotype showed up many times. The CDR3, as DNA: TGCGCCAGCAGCTTGGAAAGAAGGGCGGTGAAACCTGAAGCTTTCTTT. Residues: CASSLERRAVKPEAFF. The chain is built from TRBV5-1 and TRBJ1-1; D ambiguous. The V gene lost 0 bases and the J gene lost 6 bases, with 18 bases spanning the gap. The CDR3 sequence is 16 residues long. Germline V gene data show CDR1 as SGHRS and CDR2 as YFSETQ. Based on the CDR3 plus reference TRBV5-1 and TRBJ1-1, the full variable domain is KAGVTQTPRYLIKTRGQQVTLSCSPISGHRSVSWYQQTPGQGLQFLFEYFSETQRNKGNFPGRFSGRQFSNSRSEMNVSTLELGDSALYLCASSLERRAVKPEAFFGQGTRLTVV.

This clonotype was counted many times. The CDR3 protein is CASSSYRGGFGGDTQYF. In nucleotides, the CDR3 is TGTGCCAGCAGCTCCTATCGCGGGGGATTTGGGGGAGATACGCAGTATTTT. The J gene is TRBJ2-3, the V gene TRBV28, with 7 bases that match TRBD2. This CDR3 contains 17 residues. The trim removed 6 bases at V and 5 bases at J, leaving 17 bases unmatched. Per the germline V gene, CDR1 is MDHEN and CDR2 is SYDVKM.

V is TRBV29-1 and J is TRBJ1-2, with D tentatively TRBD1 (6 bases). V was pared by 3 bases and J by 4 bases, with 12 bases between. Germline CDR1 and CDR2: SQVTM and ANQGSEA. The CDR3 is 13 amino acids. The CDR3 spells CSVDRDTLYGYTF. In DNA form, the CDR3 reads TGCAGCGTTGATAGGGACACCCTCTATGGCTACACCTTC.

This clonotype came up many times. The genes are TRBV20-1 and TRBJ2-1; D might be TRBD1 or TRBD2, each matching 6 bases. The CDR3 has 15 residues. Trimming stripped 0 bases from V and 5 bases from J, with 14 bases between. Germline assignment: CDR1 DFQATT and CDR2 SNEGSKA (reference sequence). DNA for the CDR3: TGCAGTGCTAGAGATTTGTCGGGGGCCGACAATGAGCAGTTCTTC. This translates into CSARDLSGADNEQFF.

Ten or more counts support this clonotype. The rearrangement joins TRBV2 to TRBJ2-3; 8 bases align to TRBD2. CDR3 size: 15 residues. J was trimmed by 10 bases and V by 4 bases; bases with no gene match: 13. Germline V gene data show CDR1 as SNHLY and CDR2 as FYNNEI. CDR3 region: CASSVGAAGAHSQYF. CDR3 in DNA: TGTGCCAGCAGTGTTGGGGCAGCGGGGGCCCATTCGCAGTATTTT.

On this clonotype itself: This may come from a read error, since a much larger clone is one base off. Without the conserved terminal phenylalanine or tryptophan, this CDR3 likely stems from a read error. The J gene is TRBJ1-1, the V gene TRBV30; TRBD1 might be the D (5 bases). Trimming took 0 bases from V and 5 from J, leaving 22 bases between them. The CDR3 sequence is 17 residues long. Germline CDR1 and CDR2: GTSNPN and SVGIG (reference sequence). The CDR3, as DNA: TGTGCCTGGAGTGTAGGAGTGCTTGGGGGGACGGGTACTGAAGCTTTCCTT. It encodes CAWSVGVLGGTGTEAFL.

Many counts were recorded for this clonotype. This sequence joins TRBV27 and TRBJ1-5, with unresolved D. CDR1 MNHEY and CDR2 SMNVEV come from the germline V gene (reference sequence). Between the trimmed V and J ends, which lost 0 bases and 9 bases, there was a span of 9 bases. The CDR3 covers 13 residues. The CDR3 sequence: CASSLSGQAPQHF. The DNA of the CDR3 is TGTGCCAGCAGTTTATCCGGGCAGGCGCCCCAGCATTTT.

There are many counts of this clonotype. The J gene is TRBJ1-2, the V gene TRBV28; no clear D. The CDR3 extends over 20 amino acids. V was shortened by 4 bases and J by 3 bases, with 30 bases between the two germline ends. The V gene's germline CDR1 is MDHEN and CDR2 SYDVKM. This chain's CDR3 is CASSYPTPTPYRDTHYGYTF. The CDR3 coding sequence is TGTGCCAGCAGTTACCCGACGCCAACCCCGTACAGAGATACCCACTATGGCTACACCTTC.

CDR3: CASSLGVAGGYAFF. CDR3 DNA sequence: TGTGCCAGCAGCTTAGGCGTGGCGGGTGGGTACGCTTTCTTT. This rearrangement joins TRBV11-2 to TRBJ1-1; no firm D call. CDR1 is SGHAT, CDR2 FQNNGV, per germline. The V and J ends lost 1 base and 11 bases respectively, with 17 bases between them. The CDR3 is 14 amino acids.

This clonotype came up many times. The J gene is TRBJ2-2, the V gene TRBV12-3 or TRBV12-4; D is possibly TRBD2 (5 bases). Trimming removed 4 bases at V and 3 bases at J, with 15 bases between. CDR3 length: 16 residues. CDR3 loop: CASSSMIGGYTGELFF. The CDR3 DNA sequence: TGTGCCAGCAGTTCAATGATCGGCGGGTACACCGGGGAGCTGTTTTTT.

At least ten counts were recorded for this clonotype. The J gene is TRBJ2-5, the V gene TRBV2; 12 bases are shared with TRBD2. The CDR3 is 15 residues long. V shed 4 bases, J shed 5 bases, and the junction held 5 bases outside the gene matches. Germline CDR1 and CDR2: SNHLY and FYNNEI. The chain's CDR3 is CASSATGTSGETQYF. CDR3 coding DNA: TGTGCCAGCAGTGCTACCGGGACTAGCGGGGAGACCCAGTACTTC.

Ten or more counts support this clonotype. The genes are TRBV20-1 and TRBJ1-1, with D maybe TRBD1 (5 bases). The CDR3 is made up of 14 amino acids. Germline CDR1 reads DFQATT; CDR2 reads SNEGSKA (reference sequence). Trimming stripped 3 bases from V and 3 bases from J, with 14 bases between. In DNA, the CDR3 is TGCAGTGCTAGTTACCCGGGACCGGACACTGAAGCTTTCTTT. Translation gives CSASYPGPDTEAFF.

This chain links TRBV20-1 with TRBJ2-7; D remains ambiguous. The CDR3 is 14 amino acids. Germline CDR1 and CDR2: DFQATT and SNEGSKA (reference sequence). V was clipped by 4 bases and J by 0 bases, with 13 bases between them. DNA of the CDR3: TGCAGTGCTATCGACCAGGCGAGCTCCTACGAGCAGTACTTC. Its translation: CSAIDQASSYEQYF.

This clonotype was counted at least ten times. The chain is built from TRBV29-1 and TRBJ2-3; D perhaps matches TRBD1 (6 bases). This CDR3 has 15 residues. Germline-derived CDR1 and CDR2 are SQVTM and ANQGSEA. Deletions cut 1 base from V and 4 bases from J, with 15 bases between. The CDR3 spells CSVEGRGLDADTQYF. The CDR3 DNA sequence: TGCAGCGTTGAAGGCAGGGGCCTGGATGCAGATACGCAGTATTTT.

This clonotype was counted ten times or more. V and J are TRBV6-1 and TRBJ1-1; D perhaps matches TRBD1 (5 bases). Trimming left V 5 bases short and J 1 base short, with 11 bases between. The CDR3 contains 14 residues. Germline V gene sequence: CDR1 MNHNS, CDR2 SASEGT. CDR3 coding DNA: TGTGCCAGCAGTCAAACAGGTCAGAACACTGAAGCTTTCTTT. Translated: CASSQTGQNTEAFF.

The V gene is TRBV14, the J gene TRBJ2-2; D may be TRBD2 (6 bases). Germline lookup yields CDR1 SGHDN and CDR2 FVKESK. This CDR3 contains 16 residues. Trimming left V 1 base short and J 1 base short, with 10 bases between. This chain's CDR3 is CASSQVWGENTGELFF. CDR3 DNA: TGTGCCAGCAGCCAAGTATGGGGGGAGAACACCGGGGAGCTGTTTTTT.

The chain uses TRBV19 and TRBJ1-4; D is unresolved. Trimming stripped 3 bases from V and 6 bases from J, with 11 bases between. Germline-derived CDR1 and CDR2 are LNHDA and SQIVND (reference sequence). The CDR3 runs to 14 residues. The CDR3 sequence: CASSMGSQDEKLFF. The CDR3 region has the DNA TGTGCCAGTAGTATGGGGAGTCAAGATGAAAAACTGTTTTTT. The full variable domain, rest sourced from reference TRBV19 and TRBJ1-4, is DGGITQSPKYLFRKEGQNVTLSCEQNLNHDAMYWYRQDPGQGLRLIYYSQIVNDFQKGDIAEGYSVSREKKESFPLTVTSAQKNPTAFYLCASSMGSQDEKLFFGSGTQLSVL.

The table lists this clonotype with many counts. The chain recombines TRBV7-8 with TRBJ1-1, with D possibly matching TRBD1 (5 bases). Trimming pared 5 bases from V and 5 bases from J, leaving 18 bases between. CDR3 length equals 15 residues. From germline, CDR1 is SGHVS and CDR2 FQNEAQ. The CDR3 DNA reads as TGTGCCAGCAGCCTCCAATGGGACCTAGGGACTGAAGCTTTCTTT. This gives the protein CASSLQWDLGTEAFF.

V usage is TRBV7-9 and J usage is TRBJ2-2; D uncertain. From germline, CDR1 is SEHNR and CDR2 FQNEAQ (reference sequence). V lost 6 bases and J 6 bases, leaving 11 bases between the germline ends. The CDR3 sequence is 13 residues long. In DNA, the CDR3 is TGTGCCAGCAGTAAAGAAGAACCCGGGGAGCTGTTTTTT. This sequence encodes CASSKEEPGELFF. Full variable domain (outside the CDR3, taken from reference TRBV7-9 and TRBJ2-2): DTGVSQNPRHKITKRGQNVTFRCDPISEHNRLYWYRQTLGQGPEFLTYFQNEAQLEKSRLLSDRFSAERPKGSFSTLEIQRTEQGDSAMYLCASSKEEPGELFFGEGSRLTVL.

V usage is TRBV20-1 and J usage is TRBJ2-7; TRBD2 matches at 11 bases. CDR1 is DFQATT, CDR2 SNEGSKA, per germline (reference sequence). The CDR3 spans 13 residues. Germline trimming cut 6 bases from V and 2 bases from J; bases unmatched to any gene: 3. CDR3 bases: TGCAGTGCCAAGACTAGCGGGGCCTACGAGCAGTACTTC. Its translation is CSAKTSGAYEQYF.